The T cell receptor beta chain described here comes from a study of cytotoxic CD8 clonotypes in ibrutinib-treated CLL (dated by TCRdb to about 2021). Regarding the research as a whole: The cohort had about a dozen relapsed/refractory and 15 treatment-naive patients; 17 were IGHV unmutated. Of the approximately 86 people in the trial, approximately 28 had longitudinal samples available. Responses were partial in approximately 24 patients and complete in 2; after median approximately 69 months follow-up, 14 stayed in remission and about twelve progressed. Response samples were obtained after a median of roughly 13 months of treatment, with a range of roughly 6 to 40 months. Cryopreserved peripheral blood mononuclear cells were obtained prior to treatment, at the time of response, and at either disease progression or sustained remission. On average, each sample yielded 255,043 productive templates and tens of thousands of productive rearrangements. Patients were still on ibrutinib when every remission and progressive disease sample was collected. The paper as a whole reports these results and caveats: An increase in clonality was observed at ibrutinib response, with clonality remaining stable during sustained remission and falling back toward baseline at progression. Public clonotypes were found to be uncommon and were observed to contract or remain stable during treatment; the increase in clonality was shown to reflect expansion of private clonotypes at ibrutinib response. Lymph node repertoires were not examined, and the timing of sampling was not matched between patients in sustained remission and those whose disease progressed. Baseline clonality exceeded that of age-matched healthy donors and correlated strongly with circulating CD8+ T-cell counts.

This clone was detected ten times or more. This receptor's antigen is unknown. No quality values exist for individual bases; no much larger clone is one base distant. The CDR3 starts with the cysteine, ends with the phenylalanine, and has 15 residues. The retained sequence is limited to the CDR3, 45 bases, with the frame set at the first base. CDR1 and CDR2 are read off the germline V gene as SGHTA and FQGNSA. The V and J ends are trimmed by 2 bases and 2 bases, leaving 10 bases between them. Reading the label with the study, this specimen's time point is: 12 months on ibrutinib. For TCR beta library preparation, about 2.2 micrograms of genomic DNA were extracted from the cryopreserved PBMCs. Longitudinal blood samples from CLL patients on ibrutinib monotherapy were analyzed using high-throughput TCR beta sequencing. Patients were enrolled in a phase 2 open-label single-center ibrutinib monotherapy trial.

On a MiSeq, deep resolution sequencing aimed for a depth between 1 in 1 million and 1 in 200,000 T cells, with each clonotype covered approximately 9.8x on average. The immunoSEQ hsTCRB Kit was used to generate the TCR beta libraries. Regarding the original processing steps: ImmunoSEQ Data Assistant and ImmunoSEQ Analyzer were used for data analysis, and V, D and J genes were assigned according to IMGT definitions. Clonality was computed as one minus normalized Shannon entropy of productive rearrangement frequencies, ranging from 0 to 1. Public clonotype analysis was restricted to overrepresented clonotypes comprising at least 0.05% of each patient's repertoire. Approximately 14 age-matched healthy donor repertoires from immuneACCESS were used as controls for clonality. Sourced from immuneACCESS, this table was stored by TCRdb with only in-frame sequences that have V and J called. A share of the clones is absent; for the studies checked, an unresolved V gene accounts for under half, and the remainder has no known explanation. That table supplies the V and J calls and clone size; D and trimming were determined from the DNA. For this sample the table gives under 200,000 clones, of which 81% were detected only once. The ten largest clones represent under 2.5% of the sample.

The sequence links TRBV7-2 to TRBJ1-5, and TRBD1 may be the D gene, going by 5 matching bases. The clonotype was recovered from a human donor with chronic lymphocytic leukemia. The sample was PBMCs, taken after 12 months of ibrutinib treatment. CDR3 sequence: CASSLRGGGNQPQHF. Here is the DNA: TGTGCCAGCAGCTTAAGGGGAGGTGGCAATCAGCCCCAGCATTTT. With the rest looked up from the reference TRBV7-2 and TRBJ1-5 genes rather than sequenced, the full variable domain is GAGVSQSPSNKVTEKGKDVELRCDPISGHTALYWYRQSLGQGLEFLIYFQGNSAPDKSGLPSDRFSAERTGGSVSTLTIQRTQQEDSAVYLCASSLRGGGNQPQHFGDGTRLSIL.